This record looks at one TCR beta chain sequence and its context. Its antigen is unidentified. These data belong to a study of cytomegalovirus exposure and HLA in healthy donors. Across the study: A previous analysis identified fewer than 130 million unique TCR beta sequences derived from 180 million or so T cells.

The junction had 0 bases not matched to a gene; V was cut back by 1 base and J by 8 bases. The germline V gene encodes CDR1 SGHAT and CDR2 FQNNGV. The CDR3 sequence is 14 residues long. General study points: An analysis was carried out later, and it reportedly showed fewer N-insertions in an Asian-associated ancestry cluster than the approximately 700-donor mean. A likely sequencing artifact accounted for one observed cluster of highly shared sequence variants.

The primer mix had 60 Vbeta and 13 Jbeta primers. In the authors' methods: A later analysis tallied about 80 million unique TCR beta chains, 9.5 million to 14 million of them shared. The repertoire was sequenced with immunoSEQ multiplex PCR; TCRdb's copy has only in-frame clones and lacks some. The V and J calls and clone size are taken from that table; D and trimming were inferred from the DNA. This table holds about 140,000 clones, roughly 80% found once. This TCR was recovered from a woman in her thirties or forties in good health and CMV-seronegative. The chain joins TRBV11-2 to TRBJ1-6; 9 nucleotides line up with TRBD1. Sequencing used PBMCs. CDR3 in amino acids: CASSLGTGDSPLHF. In nucleotides, the CDR3 is TGTGCCAGCAGCTTAGGGACAGGGGATTCACCCCTCCACTTT.